The present entry profiles one T cell receptor (beta chain) with its context. Its antigen is unidentified. This record comes from a study of cytomegalovirus exposure and HLA in healthy donors. Study observations and caveats: Testing in vitro showed a few CMV-associated chains specific for CMV antigens.

Clones were sequenced by immunoSEQ multiplex PCR, and TCRdb holds only the in-frame ones, with some missing. The profile covers around 98,000 clones, with 70% to 90% appearing a single time and more than 3% taken by the ten largest. V was shortened by 2 bases and J by 3 bases, with 7 bases between the two germline ends. CDR3 length: 13 residues. Germline values: CDR1 SGHAT, CDR2 FQNNGV. The rearrangement joins TRBV11-2 to TRBJ2-5, with D possibly TRBD2 on 5 matching bases. The sample was PBMCs. This TCR came from a woman aged 30 to 39 in good health and CMV-seronegative. CDR3 loop: CASSLRGKETQYF. The CDR3 DNA sequence: TGTGCCAGCAGCTTAAGAGGGAAAGAGACCCAGTACTTC.